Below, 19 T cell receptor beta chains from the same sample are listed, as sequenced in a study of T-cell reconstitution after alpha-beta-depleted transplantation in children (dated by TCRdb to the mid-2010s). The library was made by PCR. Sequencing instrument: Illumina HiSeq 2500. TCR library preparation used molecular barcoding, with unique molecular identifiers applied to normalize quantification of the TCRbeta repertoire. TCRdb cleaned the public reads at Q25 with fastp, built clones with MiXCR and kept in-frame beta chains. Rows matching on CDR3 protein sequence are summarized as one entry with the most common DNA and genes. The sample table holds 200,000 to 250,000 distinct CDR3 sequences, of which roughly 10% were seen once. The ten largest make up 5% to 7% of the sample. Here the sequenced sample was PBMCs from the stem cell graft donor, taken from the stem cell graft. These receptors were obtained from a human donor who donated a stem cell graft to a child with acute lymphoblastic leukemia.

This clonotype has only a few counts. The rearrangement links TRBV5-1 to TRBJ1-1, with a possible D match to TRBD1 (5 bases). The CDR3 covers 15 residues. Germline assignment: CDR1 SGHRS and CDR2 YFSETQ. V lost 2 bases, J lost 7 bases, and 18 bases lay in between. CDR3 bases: TGCGCCAGCAGCTTATCGGAGGGGTCTATCTTTGAAGCTTTCTTT. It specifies CASSLSEGSIFEAFF. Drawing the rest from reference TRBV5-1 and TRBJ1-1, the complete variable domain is KAGVTQTPRYLIKTRGQQVTLSCSPISGHRSVSWYQQTPGQGLQFLFEYFSETQRNKGNFPGRFSGRQFSNSRSEMNVSTLELGDSALYLCASSLSEGSIFEAFFGQGTRLTVV.

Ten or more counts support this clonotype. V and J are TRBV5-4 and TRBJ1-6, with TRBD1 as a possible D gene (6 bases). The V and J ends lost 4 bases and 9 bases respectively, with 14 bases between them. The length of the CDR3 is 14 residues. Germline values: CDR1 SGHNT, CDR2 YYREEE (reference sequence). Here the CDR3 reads CASSPRGGSSPLHF. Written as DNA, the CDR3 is TGTGCCAGCAGCCCTCGAGGGGGTAGTTCACCCCTCCACTTT.

The chain's CDR3 is CASSPGLLDFQETQYF. CDR3 coding DNA: TGCGCCAGCAGCCCCGGTCTATTGGACTTTCAAGAGACCCAGTACTTC. The rearrangement uses TRBV5-1 and TRBJ2-5; weak D call: TRBD2 (5 bases). The germline CDR1 and CDR2 sequences are SGHRS and YFSETQ. This CDR3 contains 16 residues. Trimming stripped 4 bases from V and 2 bases from J, with 18 bases between.

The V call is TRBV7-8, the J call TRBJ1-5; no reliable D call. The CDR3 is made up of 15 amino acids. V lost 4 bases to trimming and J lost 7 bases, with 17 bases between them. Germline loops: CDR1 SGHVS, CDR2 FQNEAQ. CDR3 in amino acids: CASSSVTGPGQPQHF. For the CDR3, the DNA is TGTGCCAGCAGCTCCGTGACGGGTCCTGGCCAGCCCCAGCATTTT. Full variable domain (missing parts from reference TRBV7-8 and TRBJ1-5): GAGVSQSPRYKVAKRGQDVALRCDPISGHVSLFWYQQALGQGPEFLTYFQNEAQLDKSGLPSDRFFAERPEGSVSTLKIQRTQQEDSAVYLCASSSVTGPGQPQHFGDGTRLSIL.

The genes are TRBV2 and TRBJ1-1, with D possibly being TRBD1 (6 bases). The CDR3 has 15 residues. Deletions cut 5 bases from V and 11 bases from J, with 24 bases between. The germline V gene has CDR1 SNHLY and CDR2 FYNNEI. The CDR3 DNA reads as TGTGCCAGCAGTCCCCCCCCTGACAGGCATCTGGGCGCTTTCTTT. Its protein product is CASSPPPDRHLGAFF.

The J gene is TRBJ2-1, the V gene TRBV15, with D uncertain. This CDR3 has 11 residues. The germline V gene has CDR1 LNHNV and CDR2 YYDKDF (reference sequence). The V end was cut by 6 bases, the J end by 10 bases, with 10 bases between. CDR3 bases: TGTGCCACCAGTGTGGGCCTCGAGCAGTTCTTC. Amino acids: CATSVGLEQFF.

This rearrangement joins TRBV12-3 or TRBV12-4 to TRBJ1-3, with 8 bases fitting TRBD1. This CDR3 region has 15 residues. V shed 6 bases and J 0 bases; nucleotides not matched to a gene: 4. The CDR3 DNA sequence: TGTGCCAGCAGCGGGACAGGCCACTCTGGAAACACCATATATTTT. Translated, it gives CASSGTGHSGNTIYF.

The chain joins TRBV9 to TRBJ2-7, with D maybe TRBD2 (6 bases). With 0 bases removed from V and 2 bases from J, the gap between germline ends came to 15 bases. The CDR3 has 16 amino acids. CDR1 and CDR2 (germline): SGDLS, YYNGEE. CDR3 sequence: CASSVAPLRDPYEQYF. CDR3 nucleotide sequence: TGTGCCAGCAGCGTAGCTCCCCTGCGGGACCCCTACGAGCAGTACTTC.

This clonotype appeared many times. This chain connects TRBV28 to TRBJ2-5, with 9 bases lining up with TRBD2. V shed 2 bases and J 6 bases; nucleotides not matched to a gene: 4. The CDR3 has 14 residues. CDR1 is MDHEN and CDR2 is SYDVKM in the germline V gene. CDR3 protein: CASSLAGGPKTQYF. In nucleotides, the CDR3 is TGTGCCAGCAGTTTAGCGGGGGGGCCAAAGACCCAGTACTTC. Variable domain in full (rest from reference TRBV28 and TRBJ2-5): DVKVTQSSRYLVKRTGEKVFLECVQDMDHENMFWYRQDPGLGLRLIYFSYDVKMKEKGDIPEGYSVSREKKERFSLILESASTNQTSMYLCASSLAGGPKTQYFGPGTRLLVL.

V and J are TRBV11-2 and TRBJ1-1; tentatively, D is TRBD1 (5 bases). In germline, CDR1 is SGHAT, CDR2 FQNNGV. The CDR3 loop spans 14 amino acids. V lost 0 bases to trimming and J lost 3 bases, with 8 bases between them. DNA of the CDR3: TGTGCCAGCAGCTTAGATCAAGGGGACACTGAAGCTTTCTTT. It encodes CASSLDQGDTEAFF.

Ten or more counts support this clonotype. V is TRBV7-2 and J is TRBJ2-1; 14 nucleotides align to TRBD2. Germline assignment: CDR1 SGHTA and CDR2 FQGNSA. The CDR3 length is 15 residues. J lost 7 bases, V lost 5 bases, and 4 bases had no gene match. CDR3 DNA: TGTGCCAGCAGCCCGACTAGCGGGGGGGTAAATGAGCAGTTCTTC. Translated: CASSPTSGGVNEQFF.

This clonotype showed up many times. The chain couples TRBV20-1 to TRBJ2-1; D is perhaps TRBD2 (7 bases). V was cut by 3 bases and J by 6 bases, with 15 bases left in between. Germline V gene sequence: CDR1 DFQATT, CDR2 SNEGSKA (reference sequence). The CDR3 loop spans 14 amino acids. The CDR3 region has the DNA TGCAGTGCTAGTAATTTGGGGGGGCGCAATGAGCAGTTCTTC. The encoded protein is CSASNLGGRNEQFF.

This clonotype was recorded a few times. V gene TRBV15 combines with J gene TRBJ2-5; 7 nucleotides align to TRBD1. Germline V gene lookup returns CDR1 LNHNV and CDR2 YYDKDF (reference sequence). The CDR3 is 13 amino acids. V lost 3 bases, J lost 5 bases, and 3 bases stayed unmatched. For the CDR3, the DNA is TGTGCCACCAGCAGGACAGGGATGGAGACCCAGTACTTC. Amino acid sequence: CATSRTGMETQYF.

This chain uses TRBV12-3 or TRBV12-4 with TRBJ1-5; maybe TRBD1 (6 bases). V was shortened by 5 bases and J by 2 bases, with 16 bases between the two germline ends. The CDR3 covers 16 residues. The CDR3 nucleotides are TGTGCCAGCAGTCAGGGGCGAGGGATAGGCAATCAGCCCCAGCATTTT. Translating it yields CASSQGRGIGNQPQHF.

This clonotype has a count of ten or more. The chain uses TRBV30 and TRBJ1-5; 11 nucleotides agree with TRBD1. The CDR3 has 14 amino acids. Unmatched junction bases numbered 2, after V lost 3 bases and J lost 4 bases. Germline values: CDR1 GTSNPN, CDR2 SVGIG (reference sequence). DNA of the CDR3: TGTGCCTGGAGGGGACAGGGGGGGAATCAGCCCCAGCATTTT. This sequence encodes CAWRGQGGNQPQHF.

The CDR3 loop is CASSFRRGLGNTIYF. The CDR3 coding sequence is TGTGCCAGCAGCTTCCGCAGGGGGCTCGGAAACACCATATATTTT. The chain links TRBV6-1 to TRBJ1-3; 8 nucleotides agree with TRBD1. The length of the CDR3 is 15 residues. Germline CDR1 MNHNS, CDR2 SASEGT. Losses at the gene ends were 6 bases for V and 4 bases for J; bases not matched to a gene: 8.

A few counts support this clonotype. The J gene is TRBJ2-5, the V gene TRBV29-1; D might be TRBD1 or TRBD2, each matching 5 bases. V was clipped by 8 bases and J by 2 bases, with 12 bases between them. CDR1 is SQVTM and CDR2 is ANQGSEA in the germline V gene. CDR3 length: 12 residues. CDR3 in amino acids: CSFIGAQETQYF. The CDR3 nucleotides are TGCAGCTTTATCGGGGCGCAAGAGACCCAGTACTTC.

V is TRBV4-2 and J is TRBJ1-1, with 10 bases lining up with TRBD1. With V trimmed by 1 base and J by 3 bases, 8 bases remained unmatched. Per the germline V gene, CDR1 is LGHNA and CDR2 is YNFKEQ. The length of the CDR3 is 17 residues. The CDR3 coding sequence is TGTGCCAGCAGCCAAGGCGGGACAGGGGCGGGGGACACTGAAGCTTTCTTT. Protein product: CASSQGGTGAGDTEAFF.

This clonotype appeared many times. CDR3 sequence: CASSSQGQDTGELFF. In DNA, the CDR3 is TGCGCCAGCAGCTCACAGGGGCAGGACACCGGGGAGCTGTTTTTT. The genes are TRBV5-1 and TRBJ2-2; TRBD1 matches 7 bases. Germline V gene data show CDR1 as SGHRS and CDR2 as YFSETQ. The CDR3 length is 15 residues. V dropped 3 bases and J dropped 3; count of bases not matched to a gene: 5.